The clone carrying this T cell receptor beta chain was detected many times. Its cognate antigen is unknown. TCRdb re-called the PCR reads with MiXCR, one entry per CDR3 protein. The repertoire consists of over 300,000 distinct CDR3 sequences, with roughly 24% occurring once and the leading ten covering around 0.74%. These data belong to a study of molecular identifiers for immune sequencing clone quantification. Whole-study context: Replicate experiments divided RNA from roughly 20,000 or 100,000 naive CD8 cells into five parts and sequenced four.

Study-wide results and caveats: Highly expanded clone sizes could be underestimated by identical TCR molecules sharing a barcode. Clones with over 20 RNA copies captured over 99% of effector molecules but under 1% of naive ones.

From germline, CDR1 is MGHRA and CDR2 YSYEKL. The junction had 6 bases not matched to a gene; V was cut back by 0 bases and J by 2 bases. CDR3 size: 16 residues. Naive CD8 T cells were sorted as CD8+CD4-CCR7+CD45RA+. The rearrangement joins TRBV4-1 to TRBJ2-7; 8 bases agree with TRBD2. This receptor was identified in a human donor in good health. Some libraries in this study had Jurkat cell RNA spiked in. The sample taken for sequencing was naive CD8+ T cells from blood, with Jurkat cell RNA spiked in. Subset defined: FACS-sorted CD8+CD4-CCR7+CD45RA+ naive T cells. The CDR3 sequence is CASSQDERGRAYEQYF. CDR3 DNA: TGCGCCAGCAGCCAAGACGAGCGGGGGAGAGCCTACGAGCAGTACTTC.